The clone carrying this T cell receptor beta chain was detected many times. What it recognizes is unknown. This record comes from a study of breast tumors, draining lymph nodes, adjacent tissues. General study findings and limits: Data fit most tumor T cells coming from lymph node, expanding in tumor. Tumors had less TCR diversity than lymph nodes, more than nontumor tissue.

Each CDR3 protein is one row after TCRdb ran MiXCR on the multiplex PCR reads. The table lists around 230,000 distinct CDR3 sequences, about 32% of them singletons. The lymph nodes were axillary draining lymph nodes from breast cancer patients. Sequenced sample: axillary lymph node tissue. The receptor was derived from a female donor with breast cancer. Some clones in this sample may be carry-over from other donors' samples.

CDR3: CSAPHRDHYGYTF. The CDR3 bases are TGCAGTGCTCCCCACAGGGACCACTATGGCTACACCTTC. The V and J genes are TRBV20-1 and TRBJ1-2; D may be TRBD1 (6 bases). CDR1 DFQATT and CDR2 SNEGSKA come from the germline V gene (reference sequence). CDR3 length equals 13 residues. The V gene lost 5 bases and the J gene lost 3 bases, with 13 bases spanning the gap.